The present T cell receptor beta chain was sequenced within a study of T cells in Graves' hyperthyroidism and ophthalmopathy. This clonotype was seen repeatedly, ten times or more. Germline V gene sequence: CDR1 SEHNR, CDR2 FQNEAQ (reference sequence). The CDR3 sequence is 16 residues long. V lost 6 bases to trimming and J lost 2 bases; unmatched junction nucleotides: 8. RNA transcripts were the template for amplifying TCR beta CDR3 regions. First-round RT-PCR with HTBI primers amplified the TCR CDR3 region. MiXCR, applied by TCRdb to the multiplex PCR reads, yields one record per CDR3 protein. This sample has hundreds of thousands of distinct CDR3 sequences; approximately 15% occur once, and the top ten carry over 45%.

The sequencing input was blood. The V gene is TRBV7-9, the J gene TRBJ2-3; 10 positions match TRBD2. The TCR originated in a woman between 55 and 75 years old with Graves' ophthalmopathy. In DNA, the CDR3 is TGTGCCAGCAGACAGAAGCGGGGGGGCCTCACAGATACGCAGTATTTT. This gives the protein CASRQKRGGLTDTQYF.